Below, 20 T cell receptor beta chains from the same sample are listed, as sequenced in a study of blood T cell repertoires in COVID-19. Clones were sequenced by immunoSEQ multiplex PCR, and TCRdb holds only the in-frame ones, with some missing. The sample lists approximately 250,000 clones; 80% to 90% were seen once. Source material: peripheral blood. Receptors were obtained from a man aged 35 to 55 with acute or convalescent COVID-19.

This clone has a single count. This chain connects TRBV12-3 or TRBV12-4 to TRBJ1-1, with unresolved D. Trimming left V 4 bases short and J 6 bases short, with 9 bases between. The CDR3 length is 12 residues. This CDR3 is CASSSGVAEAFF. The CDR3 nucleotides are TGTGCCAGCAGTTCAGGTGTGGCTGAAGCTTTCTTT.

This chain links TRBV3-1 (or the pseudogene TRBV3-2) with TRBJ1-4; 8 bases agree with TRBD1. CDR1 and CDR2 from the germline V gene are LGHDT and YNNKEL (reference sequence). With 5 bases clipped from V and 5 bases from J, the junction kept 4 bases outside the gene matches. The CDR3 is 14 amino acids. CDR3 amino acids: CASSRQGRNEKLFF. The DNA for the CDR3 is TGTGCCAGCAGCAGACAGGGGAGGAATGAAAAACTGTTTTTT.

The chain uses TRBV3-1 (or the pseudogene TRBV3-2) and TRBJ1-1, with no clear D. The V and J ends lost 1 base and 4 bases respectively, with 10 bases between them. Germline V gene data show CDR1 as LGHDT and CDR2 as YNNKEL (reference sequence). The CDR3 contains 14 residues. As DNA, the CDR3 is TGTGCCAGCAGCCAAGGAGGGATGGGCACTGAAGCTTTCTTT. As protein: CASSQGGMGTEAFF.

CDR3 DNA: TGCGCCAGCAGCTTGGCTAGCGGGGGGCCTAGCGGAGAGACCCAGTACTTC. Its translation is CASSLASGGPSGETQYF. The V gene is TRBV5-1, the J gene TRBJ2-5, with 11 bases that match TRBD2. Germline CDR1 is SGHRS and CDR2 is YFSETQ. CDR3 length: 17 amino acids. Trimming cost V 0 bases and J 4 bases; bases outside gene matches: 8.

The rearrangement links TRBV5-1 to TRBJ1-2; TRBD1 agrees at 8 bases. The CDR3 runs to 15 residues. The V gene end was trimmed by 4 bases and the J gene end by 4 bases; junction bases not matched to a gene: 9. CDR1 SGHRS and CDR2 YFSETQ come from the germline V gene. CDR3: CASSGGRGLAYGYTF. CDR3 sequence (DNA): TGCGCCAGCAGCGGCGGCAGGGGGCTTGCCTATGGCTACACCTTC.

This clone was observed a few times. The gene calls are TRBV19 and TRBJ1-4; D perhaps matches TRBD1 (5 bases). Per germline, CDR1 LNHDA and CDR2 SQIVND (reference sequence). The CDR3 is made up of 15 amino acids. Trimming shortened V by 10 bases and J by 0 bases, and 15 bases separated the two germline ends. In nucleotides, the CDR3 is TGTGCCACCGCTTTTGGGGCTGCAACTAATGAAAAACTGTTTTTT. Protein product: CATAFGAATNEKLFF.

The genes are TRBV5-1 and TRBJ1-2; 12 nucleotides agree with TRBD1. After removal of 4 bases from V and 8 bases from J, the junction contained 12 bases not matched to a gene. CDR1 SGHRS and CDR2 YFSETQ come from the germline V gene. This CDR3 contains 16 residues. This chain's CDR3 is CASSPTGGQGARGYTF. CDR3 nucleotide sequence: TGCGCCAGCAGCCCGACAGGGGGACAGGGGGCTCGGGGCTACACCTTC.

The chain is built from TRBV6-1 and TRBJ1-2; tentatively, D is TRBD1 (6 bases). This CDR3 is built from 15 residues. Trimming took off 1 base at V and 8 bases at J, with 17 bases between the two ends. The germline CDR1 and CDR2 sequences are MNHNS and SASEGT. CDR3: CASSEVSGGRGGYTF. The DNA of the CDR3 is TGTGCCAGCAGTGAAGTTTCCGGGGGGCGCGGGGGCTACACCTTC.

This clone was counted once. CDR3 in DNA: TGTGCCAGCCCTCAGGGGTGCGAGCAGTACTTC. As protein: CASPQGCEQYF. This sequence joins TRBV27 and TRBJ2-7; TRBD1 might be the D (6 bases). Trimming left V 8 bases short and J 6 bases short, with 11 bases between. CDR3 length: 11 residues. Germline V gives CDR1 MNHEY, CDR2 SMNVEV (reference sequence).

CDR3 region: CASSAYGLDEQFF. The CDR3 DNA reads TGTGCCAGCAGCGCCTACGGTTTGGATGAGCAGTTCTTC. The V and J genes are TRBV11-3 and TRBJ2-1, with D unresolved. The CDR3 consists of 13 residues. Germline CDR1 reads SGHNT; CDR2 reads YENEEA. Trimming pared 5 bases from V and 8 bases from J, leaving 13 bases between.

The chain links TRBV6-2 or TRBV6-3 to TRBJ2-7; 8 bases match TRBD2. V dropped 6 bases and J dropped 6; count of bases not matched to a gene: 13. Germline CDR1 is MNHEY and CDR2 is SVGEGT. This CDR3 is built from 15 residues. This chain's CDR3 is CASSPIRTAGVEQYF. The CDR3 nucleotides read TGTGCCAGCAGCCCCATCCGGACAGCGGGGGTCGAGCAGTACTTC.

The chain joins TRBV19 to TRBJ1-2, with a weak D call TRBD1 (6 bases). CDR1 and CDR2 (germline): LNHDA, SQIVND (reference sequence). The CDR3 has 16 residues. Trimming removed 7 bases at V and 3 bases at J, with 21 bases between. CDR3 sequence (DNA): TGTGCCAGTACCAAGATCTCACTGACAGGAGACTATGGCTACACCTTC. Amino acid sequence: CASTKISLTGDYGYTF.

This CDR3 reads CAWSAYGEQFF. As DNA, the CDR3 is TGTGCCTGGAGCGCCTATGGTGAGCAGTTCTTC. The rearrangement joins TRBV30 to TRBJ2-1, with no clear D. Germline V gene lookup returns CDR1 GTSNPN and CDR2 SVGIG (reference sequence). V shed 3 bases and J shed 9 bases, with 9 bases lying between them. This CDR3 has 11 amino acids.

The rearrangement joins TRBV13 to TRBJ1-1; 8 positions agree with TRBD1. Germline CDR1 reads PRHDT; CDR2 reads FYEKMQ (reference sequence). The CDR3 is 14 amino acids. V lost 5 bases, J lost 6 bases, and 8 bases stayed unmatched. The CDR3 protein is CASSLYETGAEAFF. The CDR3 coding sequence is TGTGCCAGCAGCCTATACGAGACAGGGGCTGAAGCTTTCTTT. Variable domain in full (rest from reference TRBV13 and TRBJ1-1): AAGVIQSPRHLIKEKRETATLKCYPIPRHDTVYWYQQGPGQDPQFLISFYEKMQSDKGSIPDRFSAQQFSDYHSELNMSSLELGDSALYFCASSLYETGAEAFFGQGTRLTVV.

The J gene is TRBJ1-1, the V gene TRBV11-1; TRBD1 aligns across 9 bases. Germline V lookup: CDR1 SGHAT, CDR2 FQDESV (reference sequence). Trimming removed 5 bases from V and 3 bases from J; junction bases left unmatched: 7. The length of the CDR3 is 15 residues. CDR3 sequence (DNA): TGTGCCAGCAGCCCAAGACAGGGGGGCGACACTGAAGCTTTCTTT. As protein: CASSPRQGGDTEAFF.

This clone was found a few times. V usage is TRBV6-5 and J usage is TRBJ1-6, with D possibly TRBD1 on 5 matching bases. Per germline, CDR1 MNHEY and CDR2 SVGAGI. The CDR3 sequence is 13 residues long. Trimming took off 8 bases at V and 5 bases at J, with 10 bases between the two ends. The DNA of the CDR3 is TGTGCCAGCCGAAGACAGAATAATTCACCCCTCCACTTT. Its protein product is CASRRQNNSPLHF.

The chain employs TRBV5-8 and TRBJ1-5; D gene unclear. Trimming removed 0 bases at V and 0 bases at J, with 7 bases between. The CDR3 consists of 15 residues. The germline V gene has CDR1 SGHTS and CDR2 YDEGEE. CDR3 in amino acids: CASSLGQYSNQPQHF. The CDR3 bases are TGTGCCAGCAGCTTGGGACAATATAGCAATCAGCCCCAGCATTTT.

The chain has TRBV7-6 and TRBJ2-5, with a weak D call TRBD1 (5 bases). With 5 bases removed from V and 0 bases from J, the gap between germline ends came to 10 bases. Germline lookup yields CDR1 SGHVS and CDR2 FNYEAQ. CDR3 length equals 14 residues. The CDR3 is CASSPRQYQETQYF. For the CDR3, the DNA is TGTGCCAGCAGCCCCCGACAGTACCAAGAGACCCAGTACTTC.

This chain links TRBV10-3 with TRBJ2-5; tentative D call: TRBD1 (6 bases). The CDR3 runs to 14 residues. V was pared by 6 bases and J by 1 base, with 12 bases between. CDR1 is ENHRY and CDR2 is SYGVKD in the germline V gene. The CDR3 region is CAIRKGTSQETQYF. The CDR3 region has the DNA TGTGCCATCAGGAAAGGGACATCCCAAGAGACCCAGTACTTC.

This clone has only one observation. The genes are TRBV5-1 and TRBJ1-3; D perhaps matches TRBD1 (5 bases). V lost 0 bases and J 0 bases, leaving 10 bases between the germline ends. The length of the CDR3 is 16 residues. CDR1 is SGHRS and CDR2 is YFSETQ in the germline V gene. CDR3 nucleotides: TGCGCCAGCAGCTTGGCCGGGGGATACTCTGGAAACACCATATATTTT. Translating it yields CASSLAGGYSGNTIYF.